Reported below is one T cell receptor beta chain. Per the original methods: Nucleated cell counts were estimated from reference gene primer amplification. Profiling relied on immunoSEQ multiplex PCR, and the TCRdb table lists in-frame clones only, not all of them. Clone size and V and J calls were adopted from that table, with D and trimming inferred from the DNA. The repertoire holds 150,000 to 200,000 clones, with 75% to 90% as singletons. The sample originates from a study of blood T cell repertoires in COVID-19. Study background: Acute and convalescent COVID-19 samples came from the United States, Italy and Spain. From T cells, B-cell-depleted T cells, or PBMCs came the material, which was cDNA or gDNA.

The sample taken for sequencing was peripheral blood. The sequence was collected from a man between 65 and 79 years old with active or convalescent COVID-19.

The CDR3 region has the DNA TGTGCCAGCTCACCAGGACTAGCGGGAGTTGGCACAGATACGCAGTATTTT. Its translation is CASSPGLAGVGTDTQYF. The chain couples TRBV18 to TRBJ2-3; 13 nucleotides line up with TRBD2. The V gene end was trimmed by 2 bases and the J gene end by 1 base; junction bases not matched to a gene: 3. The CDR3 extends over 17 amino acids. The germline V gene has CDR1 KGHSH and CDR2 LQKENI.